These 21 T cell receptor beta chains came from one sample sequenced in a study of blood T cells in healthy people across ages (dated by TCRdb to between 2014 and 2017). Library creation used 5' RACE. Sequencing instrument: Illumina HiSeq 2500. The second PCR ran for roughly 7 to 11 cycles and used a J-beta primer mix along with a sample-barcoded 5' primer. Using fastp trimming at Q25 and MiXCR clonotype assembly, TCRdb reanalyzed the public sequencing data and kept in-frame beta chains. Here each entry gathers all rows of one CDR3 protein and keeps the most common genes and DNA. The sample table shows 700,000 or so distinct CDR3 sequences, and roughly 43% are seen once. Around 30% of the sample is taken by the ten largest. Specimen: blood. The origin of the receptors is a man older than 75 in good health.

This clonotype has a handful of counts. The chain is built from TRBV6-2 or TRBV6-3 and TRBJ2-5, with D uncertain. CDR3 length equals 14 residues. The germline V gene has CDR1 MNHEY and CDR2 SVGEGT. V gave up 1 base and J gave up 2 bases, with 8 bases separating them. DNA for the CDR3: TGTGCCAGCAGTTACTGGGCAGCTCAAGAGACCCAGTACTTC. It encodes CASSYWAAQETQYF.

The chain uses TRBV7-2 and TRBJ2-7, with D perhaps TRBD2 (7 bases). Trimming took 2 bases from V and 7 from J, leaving 18 bases between them. Germline V gene lookup returns CDR1 SGHTA and CDR2 FQGNSA. This CDR3 contains 15 residues. CDR3 amino acids: CASSLLVPGGNEQYF. The CDR3 nucleotides read TGTGCCAGCAGCTTATTGGTCCCGGGGGGCAATGAGCAGTACTTC.

This clonotype was counted at least ten times. This chain links TRBV29-1 with TRBJ2-5; 7 bases fit TRBD1. There are 12 residues in the CDR3. With V trimmed by 7 bases and J by 3 bases, 5 bases remained unmatched. The germline gives CDR1 SQVTM, CDR2 ANQGSEA. Here the CDR3 reads CSDRDREETQYF. Written as DNA, the CDR3 is TGCAGCGACCGGGACAGAGAAGAGACCCAGTACTTC.

V is TRBV9 and J is TRBJ1-2; D is unresolved. The CDR3 loop spans 15 amino acids. Germline lookup yields CDR1 SGDLS and CDR2 YYNGEE. The V end lost 0 bases, the J end lost 8 bases, and 17 bases lay between the germline ends. CDR3 region: CASSVGPGFPEGYTF. CDR3 coding DNA: TGTGCCAGCAGCGTAGGCCCCGGGTTTCCGGAAGGCTACACCTTC.

This chain joins TRBV20-1 and TRBJ1-2; D might be TRBD1 (5 bases). Per germline, CDR1 DFQATT and CDR2 SNEGSKA (reference sequence). Trimming pared 3 bases from V and 4 bases from J, leaving 12 bases between. The CDR3 consists of 13 residues. The CDR3 DNA sequence: TGCAGTGCTAGGGGCGGGACCGGCTATGGCTACACCTTC. This sequence encodes CSARGGTGYGYTF.

This chain links TRBV27 with TRBJ2-4, with 7 bases that match TRBD2. The J call may be in error: the DNA end matches TRBJ2-7 better. The CDR3 loop spans 16 amino acids. Germline CDR1 is MNHEY and CDR2 is SMNVEV (reference sequence). The CDR3, as DNA: TGTGCCAGCAGTTATCTCACTGGATTAGCGGGCCACGAGCAGTACTTC. As protein: CASSYLTGLAGHEQYF.

This clonotype occurred a few times. This rearrangement joins TRBV6-7 to TRBJ2-2; maybe TRBD2 (5 bases). TRBV6-7 is recorded as an ORF, its role being uncertain. The V end was cut by 2 bases, the J end by 3 bases, with 16 bases between. The CDR3 has 17 residues. CDR3 amino acids: CASSYQRPDLDTGELFF. CDR3 sequence (DNA): TGTGCCAGCAGTTACCAACGACCGGACTTGGACACCGGGGAGCTGTTTTTT.

This clonotype was seen a few times. The chain couples TRBV19 to TRBJ2-2; D is perhaps TRBD2 (6 bases). V dropped 7 bases and J dropped 4 bases, with 13 bases sitting between them. The CDR3 loop spans 14 amino acids. CDR1 is LNHDA and CDR2 is SQIVND in the germline V gene (reference sequence). The CDR3: CASTMGLLTGELFF. CDR3 nucleotide sequence: TGTGCCAGTACCATGGGACTCCTCACCGGGGAGCTGTTTTTT.

The rearrangement joins TRBV20-1 to TRBJ1-2; 7 bases are a match to TRBD1. CDR1 and CDR2 from the germline V gene are DFQATT and SNEGSKA (reference sequence). This CDR3 has 13 residues. V shed 6 bases and J 3 bases; nucleotides not matched to a gene: 7. The CDR3 sequence is CSAQIGTDYGYTF. CDR3 nucleotide sequence: TGCAGTGCGCAAATCGGGACAGACTATGGCTACACCTTC.

V gene TRBV25-1 combines with J gene TRBJ1-1; D not certain. In germline, CDR1 is MGHDK, CDR2 SYGVNS. V was pared by 4 bases and J by 0 bases, with 6 bases between. This CDR3 is built from 13 residues. In DNA, the CDR3 is TGTGCCAGCAGTGGCGTCGTGAACACTGAAGCTTTCTTT. It encodes CASSGVVNTEAFF. Supplemented by reference TRBV25-1 and TRBJ1-1, the full variable domain reads EADIYQTPRYLVIGTGKKITLECSQTMGHDKMYWYQQDPGMELHLIHYSYGVNSTEKGDLSSESTVSRIRTEHFPLTLESARPSHTSQYLCASSGVVNTEAFFGQGTRLTVV.

This clonotype was counted between two and nine times. V is TRBV6-5 and J is TRBJ2-6, with D tentatively TRBD2 (6 bases). Deletions cut 6 bases from V and 0 bases from J, with 9 bases between. The CDR3 covers 15 residues. CDR1 MNHEY and CDR2 SVGAGI come from the germline V gene. CDR3 in amino acids: CASRTGGSGANVLTF. Here the CDR3 DNA reads TGTGCCAGCAGAACCGGGGGCTCTGGGGCCAACGTCCTGACTTTC.

This clonotype was seen a handful of times. The genes are TRBV27 and TRBJ2-7; D remains ambiguous. Germline V gives CDR1 MNHEY, CDR2 SMNVEV (reference sequence). Deletions cut 4 bases from V and 4 bases from J, with 17 bases between. The CDR3 spans 15 residues. The CDR3, as DNA: TGTGCCAGCAGTTCCTCCGGGTGGGAATCGTACGAGCAGTACTTC. It yields the protein CASSSSGWESYEQYF.

This chain connects TRBV20-1 to TRBJ1-5; 8 nucleotides line up with TRBD1. V was clipped by 7 bases and J by 5 bases; unmatched bases: 10. The CDR3 runs to 14 residues. Germline loops: CDR1 DFQATT, CDR2 SNEGSKA (reference sequence). The CDR3 nucleotides read TGCAGTGTCCAGGGGGCCCCCGGTGATCAGCCCCAGCATTTT. Amino acid sequence: CSVQGAPGDQPQHF.

This clonotype was detected only a few times. The chain is built from TRBV7-2 and TRBJ2-5, with 8 bases lining up with TRBD1. V lost 5 bases and J lost 2; bases outside the gene matches: 4. Germline V gene data show CDR1 as SGHTA and CDR2 as FQGNSA. This CDR3 spans 14 amino acids. CDR3 in DNA: TGTGCCAGCAGCCAGACAGGGGTGCAAGAGACCCAGTACTTC. Translating it yields CASSQTGVQETQYF.

This clonotype has only a few counts. This chain connects TRBV6-2 or TRBV6-3 to TRBJ1-5; D is unclear. Trimming removed 4 bases at V and 7 bases at J, with 17 bases between. This CDR3 has 15 residues. The V gene's germline CDR1 is MNHEY and CDR2 SVGEGT. CDR3 bases: TGTGCCAGCAGTTCGCCGAGCCCTCCTAGGCAGCCCCAGCATTTT. Amino acid sequence: CASSSPSPPRQPQHF.

The table lists this clonotype with a few counts. The chain is built from TRBV7-2 and TRBJ2-5; D not resolved. Germline CDR1 and CDR2: SGHTA and FQGNSA. V lost 1 base, J lost 3 bases, and 12 bases lay in between. CDR3 length: 15 amino acids. CDR3 amino acids: CASSLVGRIEETQYF. As DNA, the CDR3 is TGTGCCAGCAGCTTAGTAGGCCGTATAGAAGAGACCCAGTACTTC.

This clonotype has a handful of counts. CDR3 nucleotide sequence: TGTGCCAGCAGTCCGAACAGGGGGCCTGGAAACACCATATATTTT. This encodes CASSPNRGPGNTIYF. This chain links TRBV7-9 with TRBJ1-3, with 9 bases lining up with TRBD1. The CDR3 is made up of 15 amino acids. V shed 6 bases, J shed 2 bases, and the junction held 5 bases outside the gene matches. In germline, CDR1 is SEHNR, CDR2 FQNEAQ (reference sequence).

This clonotype appeared a single time. The CDR3 is CASSPTGQTGTSEQFF. As DNA, the CDR3 is TGTGCCAGCAGCCCGACCGGACAGACCGGCACTAGTGAGCAGTTCTTC. The chain combines TRBV7-6 with TRBJ2-1, with D possibly TRBD1 on 6 matching bases. With 5 bases removed from V and 9 bases from J, the gap between germline ends came to 23 bases. CDR1 SGHVS and CDR2 FNYEAQ come from the germline V gene. The CDR3 sequence is 16 residues long.

V and J are TRBV6-2 or TRBV6-3 and TRBJ1-2; a possible D gene is TRBD1 (6 bases). The CDR3 has 15 residues. V dropped 8 bases and J dropped 8 bases, with 24 bases sitting between them. The germline V gene encodes CDR1 MNHEY and CDR2 SVGEGT. CDR3 nucleotide sequence: TGTGCCAGCGGAAATCTACAGGGCGCGGGGGTCGGCTACACCTTC. This sequence encodes CASGNLQGAGVGYTF.

This clonotype was observed a single time. This sequence joins TRBV4-2 and TRBJ2-5; D gene ambiguous. V was pared by 2 bases and J by 7 bases, with 26 bases between. From germline, CDR1 is LGHNA and CDR2 YNFKEQ. This CDR3 has 18 residues. The CDR3 loop is CASSQYSIRAVGDGTQYF. The CDR3 DNA reads TGTGCCAGCAGCCAATACTCCATTAGGGCAGTGGGCGATGGGACCCAGTACTTC.

This chain links TRBV5-1 with TRBJ2-2, with D unresolved. Trimming removed 4 bases at V and 1 base at J, with 8 bases between. In germline, CDR1 is SGHRS, CDR2 YFSETQ. CDR3 length: 14 residues. CDR3 nucleotides: TGCGCCAGCAGCGGAGCAGGGAACACCGGGGAGCTGTTTTTT. Protein: CASSGAGNTGELFF.